The present T cell receptor (beta chain) was sequenced within a study of shared clonotypes between healthy human individuals. Study-wide background: The composition of the donors was a couple of women and a few men aged 18 to 49. Per-donor plates numbered three CD4 naive, three CD4 memory, two CD8 naive and one CD8 memory.

The germline gives CDR1 MDHEN, CDR2 SYDVKM. The CDR3 sequence is 11 residues long. Trimming shortened V by 5 bases and J by 5 bases, and 4 bases separated the two germline ends. Sequenced by immunoSEQ multiplex PCR; TCRdb stores in-frame clones only, minus some. The table lists about 590,000 clones, about 95% of them singletons. Naive CD8 cells lacked CD45RO and underwent positive selection for CCR7, leaving out terminally differentiated effector memory CD45RA+ cells. Donors had no recently reported acute infections or vaccinations and were HIV-negative. The receptor comes from a woman aged 25-40 years in good health. The V and J genes are TRBV28 and TRBJ2-1; D ambiguous. Material: naive CD8+ T cells sorted from blood. CDR3 DNA: TGTGCCAGCAGTGTCGACAATGAGCAGTTCTTC. Amino acids: CASSVDNEQFF.